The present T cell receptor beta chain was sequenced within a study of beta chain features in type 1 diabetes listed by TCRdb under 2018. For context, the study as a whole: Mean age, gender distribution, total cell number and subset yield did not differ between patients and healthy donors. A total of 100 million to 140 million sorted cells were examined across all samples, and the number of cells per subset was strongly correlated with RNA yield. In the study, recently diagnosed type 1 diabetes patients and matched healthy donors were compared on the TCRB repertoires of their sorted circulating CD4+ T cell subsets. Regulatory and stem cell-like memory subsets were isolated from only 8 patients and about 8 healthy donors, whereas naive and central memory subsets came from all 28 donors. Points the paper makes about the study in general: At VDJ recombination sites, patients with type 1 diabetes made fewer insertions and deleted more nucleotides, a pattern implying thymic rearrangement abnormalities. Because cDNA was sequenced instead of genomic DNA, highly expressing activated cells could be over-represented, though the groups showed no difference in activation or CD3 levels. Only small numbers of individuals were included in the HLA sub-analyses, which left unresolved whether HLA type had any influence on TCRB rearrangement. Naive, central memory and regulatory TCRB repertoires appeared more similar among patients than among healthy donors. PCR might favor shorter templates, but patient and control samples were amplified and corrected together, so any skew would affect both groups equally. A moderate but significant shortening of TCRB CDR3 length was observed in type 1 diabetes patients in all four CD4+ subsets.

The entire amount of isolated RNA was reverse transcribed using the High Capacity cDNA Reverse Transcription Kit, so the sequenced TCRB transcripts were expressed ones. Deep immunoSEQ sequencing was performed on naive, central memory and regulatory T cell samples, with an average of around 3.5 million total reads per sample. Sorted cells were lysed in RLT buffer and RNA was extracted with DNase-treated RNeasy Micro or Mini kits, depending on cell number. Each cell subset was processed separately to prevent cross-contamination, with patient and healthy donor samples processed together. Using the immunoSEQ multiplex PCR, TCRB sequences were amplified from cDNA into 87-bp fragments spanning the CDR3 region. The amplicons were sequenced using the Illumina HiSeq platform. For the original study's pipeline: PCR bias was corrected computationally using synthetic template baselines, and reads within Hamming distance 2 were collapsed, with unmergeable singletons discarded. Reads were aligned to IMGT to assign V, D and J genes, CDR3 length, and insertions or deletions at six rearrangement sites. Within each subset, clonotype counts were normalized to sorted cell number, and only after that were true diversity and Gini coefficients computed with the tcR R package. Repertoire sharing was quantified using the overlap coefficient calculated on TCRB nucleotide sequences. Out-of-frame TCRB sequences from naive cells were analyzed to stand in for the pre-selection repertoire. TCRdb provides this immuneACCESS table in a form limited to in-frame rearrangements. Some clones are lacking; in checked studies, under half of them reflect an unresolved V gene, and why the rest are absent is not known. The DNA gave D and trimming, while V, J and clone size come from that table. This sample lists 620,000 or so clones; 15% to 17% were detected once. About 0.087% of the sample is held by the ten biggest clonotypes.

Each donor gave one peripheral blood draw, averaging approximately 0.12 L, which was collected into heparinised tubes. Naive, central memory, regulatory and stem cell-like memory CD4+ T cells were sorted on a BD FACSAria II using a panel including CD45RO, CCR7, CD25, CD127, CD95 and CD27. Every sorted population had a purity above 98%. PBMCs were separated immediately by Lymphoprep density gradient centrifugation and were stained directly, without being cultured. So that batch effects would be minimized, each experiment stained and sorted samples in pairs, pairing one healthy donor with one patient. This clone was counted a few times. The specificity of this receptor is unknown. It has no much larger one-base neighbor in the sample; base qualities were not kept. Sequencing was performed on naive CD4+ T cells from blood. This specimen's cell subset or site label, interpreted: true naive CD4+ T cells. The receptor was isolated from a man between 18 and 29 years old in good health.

The bases read TGTGCCAGCAGCTTAGCGGGTCGGAGCACCACCTACGAGCAGTACTTC. The translation is CASSLAGRSTTYEQYF. The rearranged segments are TRBV7-8 and TRBJ2-7, with no confidently assigned D gene. Taken from cysteine to phenylalanine, the CDR3 has 16 residues. CDR3 DNA only is kept here, 48 bases in frame from base 1. V sheds 0 bases and J sheds 2 bases, leaving 14 bases between their ends. The CDR1 and CDR2 encoded by the germline V gene are SGHVS and FQNEAQ.